This TCR beta chain was identified during a study of blood T cell repertoires in COVID-19. Libraries were prepared by immunoSEQ multiplex PCR; TCRdb keeps only in-frame clonotypes and omits some of them. In the table there are 15,000 or so clones, around 85% of which are singletons. Germline assignment: CDR1 SGHTA and CDR2 FQGNSA. The CDR3 length is 14 residues. Trimming removed 2 bases at V and 9 bases at J, with 11 bases between. The V gene is TRBV7-2, the J gene TRBJ1-6, with TRBD1 as a possible D gene (5 bases). The material sequenced was peripheral blood. This sequence originates from a human donor in a cohort sampled during active COVID-19. The CDR3 coding sequence is TGTGCCAGCAGCTTATCGATACAGGTTTCACCCCTCCACTTT. It yields the protein CASSLSIQVSPLHF.